This TCR beta chain comes out of a study of OX40 agonist ivuxolimab in advanced cancers. Baseline, cycle 4 day 1, and cycle 7 day 1 were the blood sampling points. Measured with immunoSEQ multiplex PCR; TCRdb has only the in-frame clones, and not every one. The sample holds roughly 89,000 clones; about nine tenths are singletons and the top ten take 6.5% to 9%. This clone has only one observation. Trimming shortened V by 6 bases and J by 4 bases, and 16 bases separated the two germline ends. Germline lookup yields CDR1 MNHEY and CDR2 SVGAGI. The CDR3 sequence is 15 residues long. The specimen was CD4+ or CD8+ T cells sorted from blood, collected in a trial of the OX40 agonist ivuxolimab. The TCR originated in an adult with an advanced solid tumor such as melanoma, head and neck, liver or kidney cancer. The chain is built from TRBV6-5 and TRBJ2-1; D is perhaps TRBD1 (5 bases). DNA for the CDR3: TGTGCCAGCAGCCGGTTCAATAGGGGATACAATGAGCAGTTCTTC. Protein sequence: CASSRFNRGYNEQFF.